The 18 T cell receptor beta chains reported below all come from one sample, sequenced in a study of blood T cells in healthy people across ages. Alongside a J-beta primer mix, a sample-barcoded 5' primer served in a second PCR lasting roughly 6 to 11 cycles. MiXCR, run by TCRdb on the 5' RACE reads, gives a single entry per CDR3 protein. The table has about 730,000 distinct CDR3 sequences, roughly 43% seen once. The sequenced sample was blood. The receptors were sampled from a woman aged 55-70 years in good health.

J is TRBJ2-7 and V is TRBV3-1; no definite D call. CDR1 is LGHDT and CDR2 is YNNKEL in the germline V gene (reference sequence). Trimming cost V 0 bases and J 2 bases, with 11 bases left between them. The CDR3 has 15 amino acids. The CDR3 sequence is CASSQDPRTTYEQYF. CDR3 nucleotide sequence: TGTGCCAGCAGCCAAGATCCCCGGACCACCTACGAGCAGTACTTC.

This chain connects TRBV4-2 to TRBJ2-5, with 11 bases aligning to TRBD2. V shed 3 bases, J shed 5 bases, and the junction held 5 bases outside the gene matches. Germline V gene sequence: CDR1 LGHNA, CDR2 YNFKEQ. CDR3 length equals 15 residues. The CDR3 DNA follows: TGTGCCAGCAGCCACCTAGCGGGAGGTACTGAGACCCAGTACTTC. Translating it yields CASSHLAGGTETQYF.

The gene calls are TRBV25-1 and TRBJ1-4; D is possibly TRBD1 (6 bases). The CDR3 totals 14 residues. Germline CDR1 reads MGHDK; CDR2 reads SYGVNS. V lost 3 bases and J lost 7, with 12 bases in between. The CDR3 nucleotides read TGTGCCAGCAGTGATCACGGGGGCCGTGAAAAACTGTTTTTT. Translating gives CASSDHGGREKLFF. The full variable domain, rest sourced from reference TRBV25-1 and TRBJ1-4, is EADIYQTPRYLVIGTGKKITLECSQTMGHDKMYWYQQDPGMELHLIHYSYGVNSTEKGDLSSESTVSRIRTEHFPLTLESARPSHTSQYLCASSDHGGREKLFFGSGTQLSVL.

The chain uses TRBV9 and TRBJ1-1; the match to TRBD1 covers 9 bases. Germline-derived CDR1 and CDR2 are SGDLS and YYNGEE. Trimming at V came to 4 bases and at J to 7 bases, leaving 8 bases not matched to a gene. CDR3 size: 14 residues. CDR3 loop: CASSPGTGLSEAFF. The DNA for the CDR3 is TGTGCCAGCAGCCCAGGGACAGGGTTAAGTGAAGCTTTCTTT.

The chain carries TRBV20-1 and TRBJ2-7, with a possible D match to TRBD2 (5 bases). The germline V gene encodes CDR1 DFQATT and CDR2 SNEGSKA (reference sequence). V was pared by 0 bases and J by 7 bases, with 16 bases between. This CDR3 has 14 amino acids. The CDR3 DNA reads as TGCAGTGCTAGAGATTCGGCTAGCCTTAGGGAGCAGTACTTC. It encodes CSARDSASLREQYF.

This clonotype appeared a few times. The V gene is TRBV7-2, the J gene TRBJ2-4, with 7 bases fitting TRBD2. The germline CDR1 and CDR2 sequences are SGHTA and FQGNSA. The V segment lost 3 bases and the J segment 3 bases; nucleotides outside the gene matches: 5. CDR3 length: 15 amino acids. CDR3: CASSLGGSGKNIQYF. The CDR3 coding sequence is TGTGCCAGCAGCTTGGGCGGGAGTGGCAAAAACATTCAGTACTTC. Full variable domain (missing parts from reference TRBV7-2 and TRBJ2-4): GAGVSQSPSNKVTEKGKDVELRCDPISGHTALYWYRQSLGQGLEFLIYFQGNSAPDKSGLPSDRFSAERTGGSVSTLTIQRTQQEDSAVYLCASSLGGSGKNIQYFGAGTRLSVL.

This clonotype was observed a handful of times. J is TRBJ2-5 and V is TRBV10-1; D possibly uses TRBD1 or TRBD2 (5 bases each). The last part of the DNA fits TRBJ2-7 better; the J call may be wrong. The length of the CDR3 is 13 residues. Germline V gene data show CDR1 as WNHNN and CDR2 as SYGVQD (reference sequence). The CDR3 DNA reads TGCGCCAGCAGTGCGGGGAATCAGGGCGAGCAGTACTTC. Its protein product is CASSAGNQGEQYF.

The rearrangement joins TRBV9 to TRBJ2-5, with 7 bases identical to TRBD2. The end of the DNA aligns better with TRBJ2-7, so the J call may be wrong. Germline V lookup: CDR1 SGDLS, CDR2 YYNGEE. This CDR3 comprises 15 residues. CDR3 in DNA: TGTGCCAGCAGCGGAGCTAGCGGCTCTCTCTACGAGCAGTACTTC. Encoded protein: CASSGASGSLYEQYF.

J is TRBJ2-3 and V is TRBV12-3 or TRBV12-4; D unresolved. V was cut by 5 bases and J by 0 bases, with 12 bases left in between. The CDR3 covers 15 residues. The CDR3: CASSADRHSTDTQYF. The CDR3 DNA follows: TGTGCCAGCAGTGCTGACCGTCATAGCACAGATACGCAGTATTTT.

This clonotype was recorded at least ten times. The chain employs TRBV29-1 and TRBJ1-1; no clear D. Per the germline V gene, CDR1 is SQVTM and CDR2 is ANQGSEA. The CDR3 spans 13 residues. The germline V and J ends were trimmed by 6 bases and 1 base, with 12 bases remaining between them. Written as DNA, the CDR3 is TGCAGCGTAAAGCGGGAGCAGAACACTGAAGCTTTCTTT. Translating it yields CSVKREQNTEAFF. Complete variable domain (other parts from reference TRBV29-1 and TRBJ1-1): SAVISQKPSRDICQRGTSLTIQCQVDSQVTMMFWYRQQPGQSLTLIATANQGSEATYESGFVIDKFPISRPNLTFSTLTVSNMSPEDSSIYLCSVKREQNTEAFFGQGTRLTVV.

This clonotype appeared a single time. The V and J genes are TRBV12-3 or TRBV12-4 and TRBJ2-3; 9 bases agree with TRBD1. This CDR3 spans 15 amino acids. Trimming at V came to 8 bases and at J to 2 bases, leaving 8 bases not matched to a gene. CDR3 loop: CASGPTGGLTDTQYF. DNA for the CDR3: TGTGCCAGCGGGCCGACAGGGGGTCTCACAGATACGCAGTATTTT.

This clonotype has just a few counts. The J gene is TRBJ2-1, the V gene TRBV7-2; TRBD2 matches at 11 bases. CDR1 and CDR2 from the germline V gene are SGHTA and FQGNSA. There are 16 residues in the CDR3. Losses at the gene ends were 0 bases for V and 7 bases for J; bases not matched to a gene: 5. CDR3 bases: TGTGCCAGCAGCTTAGCTAGCGGGGGGGCCTTGAATGAGCAGTTCTTC. It yields the protein CASSLASGGALNEQFF.

This clonotype was seen a handful of times. The chain links TRBV5-1 to TRBJ2-7; tentative D call: TRBD1 (5 bases). The V end was cut by 4 bases, the J end by 0 bases, with 14 bases between. The CDR3 consists of 15 residues. CDR1 is SGHRS, CDR2 YFSETQ, per germline. In DNA form, the CDR3 reads TGCGCCAGCAGCCCCCTCCAAGACAGCTCCTACGAGCAGTACTTC. Protein product: CASSPLQDSSYEQYF.

The V call is TRBV3-1, the J call TRBJ1-2, with 8 positions matching TRBD1. The CDR3 is made up of 14 amino acids. CDR1 LGHDT and CDR2 YNNKEL come from the germline V gene (reference sequence). V lost 4 bases to trimming and J lost 8 bases; unmatched junction nucleotides: 9. The CDR3 loop is CASSLGQGGRGYTF. The CDR3 DNA is TGTGCCAGCAGCCTCGGACAGGGCGGTAGGGGCTACACCTTC.

The table lists this clonotype with a few counts. The V gene is TRBV7-8, the J gene TRBJ2-7; D not resolved. The length of the CDR3 is 14 residues. The V gene lost 5 bases and the J gene lost 2 bases, with 13 bases spanning the gap. Germline V gene data show CDR1 as SGHVS and CDR2 as FQNEAQ. CDR3 protein: CASSADHSPYEQYF. The CDR3 nucleotides read TGTGCCAGCAGCGCGGACCATTCCCCCTACGAGCAGTACTTC.

The rearrangement uses TRBV6-1 and TRBJ2-7, with unresolved D. The V and J ends lost 7 bases and 0 bases respectively, with 16 bases between them. From germline, CDR1 is MNHNS and CDR2 SASEGT. This CDR3 spans 15 amino acids. The CDR3 is CASITGRSSSYEQYF. CDR3 coding DNA: TGTGCCAGCATAACGGGTCGGTCATCCTCCTACGAGCAGTACTTC.

This chain joins TRBV29-1 and TRBJ2-7; no reliable D call. Germline V gene data show CDR1 as SQVTM and CDR2 as ANQGSEA. V lost 3 bases and J 4 bases, leaving 10 bases between the germline ends. The CDR3 has 12 residues. The CDR3 sequence is CSVEVSKYEQYF. CDR3 bases: TGCAGCGTTGAGGTCAGCAAGTACGAGCAGTACTTC.

The V call is TRBV3-1, the J call TRBJ1-2, with 7 bases aligning to TRBD1. Germline-derived CDR1 and CDR2 are LGHDT and YNNKEL (reference sequence). The CDR3 has 14 residues. J gave up 5 bases and V 4 bases, and 7 bases lay outside the gene matches. The CDR3 DNA is TGTGCCAGCAGCCGAGACAGGGATGTTTATGGCTACACCTTC. The encoded protein is CASSRDRDVYGYTF.